A single sample is the source of the 27 T cell receptor beta chains below, sequenced in a study of T cell changes during pregnancy in multiple sclerosis. Repertoires were generated with immunoSEQ multiplex PCR, while TCRdb's copy carries only in-frame clones and drops some. The table lists about 39,000 clones, 94% of them singletons, with 0.35% in the top ten. Sequences were derived from CD4+ T cells from peripheral blood mononuclear cells, sampled after pregnancy. The receptors derive from a female donor with multiple sclerosis, enrolled in a pregnancy study.

The chain links TRBV5-6 to TRBJ2-2; D may be TRBD2 (6 bases). The CDR3 contains 16 residues. V was clipped by 0 bases and J by 1 base, with 10 bases between them. Germline V gene data show CDR1 as SGHDT and CDR2 as YYEEEE. The CDR3 sequence is CASSLGWRGNTGELFF. The CDR3 DNA follows: TGTGCCAGCAGCTTGGGTTGGAGGGGGAACACCGGGGAGCTGTTTTTT.

This clone was seen just once. The chain is built from TRBV11-3 and TRBJ2-7; no firm D call. Trimming pared 0 bases from V and 7 bases from J, leaving 10 bases between. CDR1 and CDR2 from the germline V gene are SGHNT and YENEEA. The CDR3 runs 13 residues. The CDR3 nucleotides read TGTGCCAGCAGCTTAGAACTTTCGGGTGAGCAGTACTTC. Translating it yields CASSLELSGEQYF.

The chain is built from TRBV5-1 and TRBJ1-6; D is unresolved. The CDR3 spans 16 residues. Germline lookup yields CDR1 SGHRS and CDR2 YFSETQ. The V end was cut by 0 bases, the J end by 2 bases, with 9 bases between. CDR3 in DNA: TGCGCCAGCAGCTTGGGCGGGGATGCCTATAATTCACCCCTCCACTTT. Protein sequence: CASSLGGDAYNSPLHF.

The chain couples TRBV18 to TRBJ1-3, with 9 bases that match TRBD1. Germline V lookup: CDR1 KGHSH, CDR2 LQKENI. CDR3 length equals 17 residues. The J segment lost 1 base and the V segment lost 1 base, leaving 5 bases of the junction unmatched. CDR3 loop: CASSPLQGAKSGNTIYF. In nucleotides, the CDR3 is TGTGCCAGCTCACCACTACAGGGGGCAAAGTCTGGAAACACCATATATTTT.

The gene calls are TRBV9 and TRBJ2-2, with 7 positions matching TRBD1. This CDR3 comprises 15 residues. Germline-derived CDR1 and CDR2 are SGDLS and YYNGEE. Germline trimming cut 3 bases from V and 4 bases from J; bases unmatched to any gene: 6. CDR3 nucleotides: TGTGCCAGCAGCGGAAGGGGGCGCGGCACCGGGGAGCTGTTTTTT. It specifies CASSGRGRGTGELFF.

This rearrangement joins TRBV7-6 to TRBJ2-1; 9 positions agree with TRBD2. The CDR3 consists of 17 residues. Trimming took 1 base from V and 5 from J; bases not matched to a gene: 9. The germline V gene has CDR1 SGHVS and CDR2 FNYEAQ. DNA of the CDR3: TGTGCCAGCAGCTTAGGGGCTAGCGGGGTTCAAAACAATGAGCAGTTCTTC. Translation: CASSLGASGVQNNEQFF. Combining the CDR3 with reference TRBV7-6 and TRBJ2-1 gives the whole variable domain GAGVSQSPRYKVTKRGQDVALRCDPISGHVSLYWYRQALGQGPEFLTYFNYEAQQDKSGLPNDRFSAERPEGSISTLTIQRTEQRDSAMYRCASSLGASGVQNNEQFFGPGTRLTVL.

J is TRBJ2-1 and V is TRBV6-1; 7 bases line up with TRBD2. Germline-derived CDR1 and CDR2 are MNHNS and SASEGT. Unmatched junction bases numbered 0, after V lost 4 bases and J lost 3 bases. This CDR3 has 13 amino acids. The CDR3 DNA follows: TGTGCCAGCAGTGGGACTAGCTACAATGAGCAGTTCTTC. This codes for CASSGTSYNEQFF.

The chain recombines TRBV11-2 with TRBJ2-5; 11 bases map to TRBD2. The junction had 13 bases not matched to a gene; V was cut back by 5 bases and J by 5 bases. The germline V gene encodes CDR1 SGHAT and CDR2 FQNNGV. The CDR3 totals 17 residues. CDR3 DNA: TGTGCCAGCAGCACCGGAAATAGCGGGGGGGCCATGGAGACCCAGTACTTC. It specifies CASSTGNSGGAMETQYF. The variable domain in full, completed from reference TRBV11-2 and TRBJ2-5, reads EAGVAQSPRYKIIEKRQSVAFWCNPISGHATLYWYQQILGQGPKLLIQFQNNGVVDDSQLPKDRFSAERLKGVDSTLKIQPAKLEDSAVYLCASSTGNSGGAMETQYFGPGTRLLVL.

The chain recombines TRBV9 with TRBJ1-3; weak D call: TRBD1 (5 bases). The germline gives CDR1 SGDLS, CDR2 YYNGEE. V lost 3 bases and J lost 4, with 17 bases in between. CDR3 length: 16 residues. CDR3 protein: CASSAPGRAGGNTIYF. In nucleotides, the CDR3 is TGTGCCAGCAGCGCCCCAGGGAGGGCAGGGGGAAACACCATATATTTT.

The chain carries TRBV19 and TRBJ2-2; TRBD1 agrees at 10 bases. The CDR3 runs to 16 residues. Germline assignment: CDR1 LNHDA and CDR2 SQIVND (reference sequence). The trim removed 7 bases at V and 5 bases at J, leaving 10 bases unmatched. The CDR3 spells CASNPRDRGSTGELFF. CDR3 coding DNA: TGTGCCAGTAACCCTCGGGACAGGGGCTCTACCGGGGAGCTGTTTTTT.

The V call is TRBV5-4, the J call TRBJ1-4, with D possibly being TRBD1 (5 bases). The CDR3 contains 13 residues. CDR1 is SGHNT and CDR2 is YYREEE in the germline V gene (reference sequence). V lost 2 bases and J 7 bases, leaving 9 bases between the germline ends. The CDR3 DNA sequence: TGTGCCAGCAGCTTAACGGGGGTTGAAAAACTGTTTTTT. Protein: CASSLTGVEKLFF.

V is TRBV9 and J is TRBJ2-4, with TRBD1 identical over 8 bases. The germline gives CDR1 SGDLS, CDR2 YYNGEE. The V segment lost 4 bases and the J segment 5 bases; nucleotides outside the gene matches: 14. CDR3 length equals 17 residues. DNA for the CDR3: TGTGCCAGCAGCCGCCCACGGACAGGGCGGATTGAAAACATTCAGTACTTC. Its protein product is CASSRPRTGRIENIQYF.

The gene calls are TRBV5-6 and TRBJ1-4, with 9 nucleotides matching TRBD1. There are 15 residues in the CDR3. The V gene end was trimmed by 4 bases and the J gene end by 7 bases; junction bases not matched to a gene: 8. Germline V lookup: CDR1 SGHDT, CDR2 YYEEEE. CDR3 sequence reads: CASSTNRGLGEKLFF. As DNA, the CDR3 is TGTGCCAGCAGCACCAACAGGGGGCTCGGTGAAAAACTGTTTTTT.

The chain uses TRBV6-6 and TRBJ1-2, with TRBD1 matching 9 bases. Germline V gene data show CDR1 as MNHNY and CDR2 as SVGAGI (reference sequence). The CDR3 is 14 residues long. V dropped 6 bases and J dropped 4; count of bases not matched to a gene: 6. CDR3 sequence reads: CASSPRTGVYGYTF. For the CDR3, the DNA is TGTGCCAGCAGCCCAAGGACAGGGGTCTATGGCTACACCTTC.

This clone was observed a single time. The chain employs TRBV19 and TRBJ1-1, with D perhaps matching TRBD1 (5 bases). CDR1 and CDR2 from the germline V gene are LNHDA and SQIVND (reference sequence). Trimming pared 2 bases from V and 2 bases from J, leaving 18 bases between. This CDR3 is built from 17 residues. CDR3 sequence: CASSIPTGRFGNTEAFF. CDR3 in DNA: TGTGCCAGTAGTATACCCACAGGCCGCTTTGGAAACACTGAAGCTTTCTTT.

Only one count was recorded for this clone. The J gene is TRBJ2-5, the V gene TRBV6-6; a possible D gene is TRBD2 (6 bases). Between the trimmed V and J ends, which lost 6 bases and 2 bases, there was a span of 10 bases. CDR1 is MNHNY, CDR2 SVGAGI, per germline (reference sequence). This CDR3 has 13 residues. The DNA for the CDR3 is TGTGCCAGCAGCCGGGACTCGCAAGAGACCCAGTACTTC. Its translation is CASSRDSQETQYF.

Only a few counts were recorded for this clone. V usage is TRBV19 and J usage is TRBJ2-6, with D tentatively TRBD1 (5 bases). CDR1 and CDR2 from the germline V gene are LNHDA and SQIVND (reference sequence). This CDR3 region has 18 residues. Trimming pared 8 bases from V and 1 base from J, leaving 21 bases between. This CDR3 is CASADVGRAVSGANVLTF. In DNA form, the CDR3 reads TGTGCCAGTGCAGACGTCGGCAGGGCAGTGTCTGGGGCCAACGTCCTGACTTTC.

The chain uses TRBV7-6 and TRBJ1-6; perhaps TRBD1 as D (6 bases). The CDR3 is 13 residues long. V dropped 5 bases and J dropped 10 bases, with 12 bases sitting between them. Germline CDR1 is SGHVS and CDR2 is FNYEAQ. CDR3 loop: CASSGTGNSPLHF. The DNA for the CDR3 is TGTGCCAGCAGCGGTACAGGGAACTCACCCCTCCACTTT. The whole variable domain, filled in from reference TRBV7-6 and TRBJ1-6, reads GAGVSQSPRYKVTKRGQDVALRCDPISGHVSLYWYRQALGQGPEFLTYFNYEAQQDKSGLPNDRFSAERPEGSISTLTIQRTEQRDSAMYRCASSGTGNSPLHFGNGTRLTVT.

The V and J genes are TRBV29-1 and TRBJ2-7, with 11 bases matching TRBD1. Per germline, CDR1 SQVTM and CDR2 ANQGSEA. The CDR3 consists of 13 residues. V dropped 7 bases and J dropped 9; count of bases not matched to a gene: 11. CDR3 DNA: TGCAGCGGCGCCGGGACAGGGGGATCGGGGCAGTACTTC. Its translation is CSGAGTGGSGQYF.

The chain joins TRBV5-1 to TRBJ2-7, with 7 bases that match TRBD1. Germline lookup yields CDR1 SGHRS and CDR2 YFSETQ. The CDR3 totals 18 residues. Unmatched junction bases numbered 16, after V lost 1 base and J lost 3 bases. CDR3 in DNA: TGCGCCAGCAGCTTGTATTCCCACAGGGGATCAGGCGGCTACGAGCAGTACTTC. Residues: CASSLYSHRGSGGYEQYF.

Of note for this clone: The junction departs from the called germline gene at one end, perhaps through a read error. The V call is TRBV7-7, the J call TRBJ2-2, with D perhaps matching TRBD2 (6 bases). The CDR3 runs to 14 residues. Germline CDR1 is SSHAT and CDR2 is FNYEAQ (reference sequence). CDR3 nucleotides: TGTGCTAGCAGCTTCGGGACTAACACCGGGGAGCTGTTTTTT. As protein: CASSFGTNTGELFF.

This rearrangement joins TRBV7-8 to TRBJ2-3, with TRBD2 matching over 11 bases. The V segment lost 3 bases and the J segment 6 bases; nucleotides outside the gene matches: 8. This CDR3 spans 16 amino acids. The germline V gene has CDR1 SGHVS and CDR2 FQNEAQ. CDR3 sequence: CASSFLSGGASDTQYF. CDR3 coding DNA: TGTGCCAGCAGCTTTCTTAGCGGGGGGGCCTCGGATACGCAGTATTTT.

This chain joins TRBV5-4 and TRBJ2-5; 9 bases are shared with TRBD1. With 2 bases clipped from V and 4 bases from J, the junction kept 6 bases outside the gene matches. The CDR3 runs to 15 residues. CDR1 and CDR2 from the germline V gene are SGHNT and YYREEE (reference sequence). The CDR3 loop is CASSLPGTGTETQYF. The CDR3 DNA reads TGTGCCAGCAGCTTACCCGGGACAGGGACAGAGACCCAGTACTTC.

The chain combines TRBV6-5 with TRBJ1-2; TRBD1 might be the D (6 bases). Trimming removed 2 bases at V and 8 bases at J, with 12 bases between. Per germline, CDR1 MNHEY and CDR2 SVGAGI. The CDR3 totals 13 residues. The CDR3: CASSYVGGGGYTF. The DNA of the CDR3 is TGTGCCAGCAGTTACGTGGGGGGGGGCGGCTACACCTTC.

The rearrangement links TRBV19 to TRBJ2-1, with D tentatively TRBD1 (6 bases). This CDR3 comprises 17 residues. Germline V CDR1 and CDR2: LNHDA, SQIVND (reference sequence). The V end lost 7 bases, the J end lost 3 bases, and 22 bases lay between the germline ends. The CDR3 here is CASNEGPGHRGYNEQFF. The CDR3 nucleotides read TGTGCCAGTAATGAGGGCCCGGGACACAGAGGCTACAATGAGCAGTTCTTC.

The rearrangement joins TRBV5-1 to TRBJ1-4; 7 bases fit TRBD1. The CDR3 is 15 amino acids. CDR1 is SGHRS and CDR2 is YFSETQ in the germline V gene. Trimming removed 1 base from V and 8 bases from J; junction bases left unmatched: 8. DNA for the CDR3: TGCGCCAGCAGCTTGAGGGCAGGGGGTCGGGAAAAACTGTTTTTT. Its protein is CASSLRAGGREKLFF.

The chain is built from TRBV7-2 and TRBJ2-1; 8 positions agree with TRBD1. Trimming took 1 base from V and 8 from J; bases not matched to a gene: 13. CDR1 is SGHTA and CDR2 is FQGNSA in the germline V gene. The CDR3 runs 17 residues. The CDR3 coding sequence is TGTGCCAGCAGCTTAGAGGTCAGGGGGCGACGTCCACATGAGCAGTTCTTC. It yields the protein CASSLEVRGRRPHEQFF.